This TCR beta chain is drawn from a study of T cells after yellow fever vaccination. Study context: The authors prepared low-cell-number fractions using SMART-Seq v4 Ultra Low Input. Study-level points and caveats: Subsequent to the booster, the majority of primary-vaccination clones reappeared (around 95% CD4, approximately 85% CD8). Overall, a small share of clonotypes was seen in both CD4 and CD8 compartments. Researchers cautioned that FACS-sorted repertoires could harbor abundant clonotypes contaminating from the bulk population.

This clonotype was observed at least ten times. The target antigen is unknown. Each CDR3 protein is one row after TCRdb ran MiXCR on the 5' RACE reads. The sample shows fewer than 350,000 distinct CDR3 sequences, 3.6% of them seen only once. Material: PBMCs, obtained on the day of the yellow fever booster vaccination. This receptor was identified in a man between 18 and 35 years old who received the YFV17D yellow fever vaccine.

The CDR3 DNA sequence: TGCAGTGCACCGACAGGGTGGGCGACAGATACGCAGTATTTT. This encodes CSAPTGWATDTQYF. V is TRBV20-1 and J is TRBJ2-3; 7 bases align to TRBD1. Germline V gene sequence: CDR1 DFQATT, CDR2 SNEGSKA (reference sequence). J was trimmed by 3 bases and V by 6 bases; bases with no gene match: 9. This CDR3 spans 14 amino acids.